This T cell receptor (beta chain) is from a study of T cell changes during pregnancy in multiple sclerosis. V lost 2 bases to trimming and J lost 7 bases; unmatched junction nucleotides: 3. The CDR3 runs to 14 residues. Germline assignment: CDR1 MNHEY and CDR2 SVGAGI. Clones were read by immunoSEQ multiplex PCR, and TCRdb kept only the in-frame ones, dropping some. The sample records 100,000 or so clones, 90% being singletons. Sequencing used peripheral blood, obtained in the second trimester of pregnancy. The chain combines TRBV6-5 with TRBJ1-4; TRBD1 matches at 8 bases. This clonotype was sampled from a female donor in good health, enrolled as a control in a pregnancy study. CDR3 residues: CASSYDRGSEKLFF. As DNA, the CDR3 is TGTGCCAGCAGTTACGACAGGGGAAGTGAAAAACTGTTTTTT.